This T cell receptor beta chain appears in the sequencing data of a study of T cells in Graves' hyperthyroidism and ophthalmopathy (dated by TCRdb to between 2018 and 2021). At the level of the whole study: Peripheral blood was sampled at the time of initial diagnosis, prior to any treatment. The paper describes TCR Vbeta CDR3 sequencing of around 130 peripheral blood samples, made up of about 41 ophthalmopathy patients, 70 to 75 hyperthyroidism patients and about 17 progressor patients. Thyroid tissue and blood T-cell repertoires from about 6 Graves' hyperthyroidism patients were also compared in the study. The 75 to 100 discovery patients were randomly divided into training and test sets at a 7:3 ratio. Following sampling, methimazole starting at 30 mg daily was given to hyperthyroidism patients, and high-dose intravenous methylprednisolone was given to ophthalmopathy patients. Prospective prediction of ophthalmopathy was tested in an independent validation cohort of 18 to 20 hyperthyroidism patients and 15 to 17 patients who later progressed to ophthalmopathy. To identify distinguishing TCR V-J signatures, a discovery cohort of around 100 patients was used, comprising 43 with Graves' ophthalmopathy and 57 with stable Graves' hyperthyroidism.

Remarks on this clonotype: The specificity of this receptor is unknown. Base qualities were left out, and no much larger clone turns up one base away.

The investigation overall reported the following: Most expanded thyroid clonotypes (frequency above 0.001) were also detected in blood, a finding suggesting that blood repertoires may reflect thyroid immune responses. In validation, the model predicted progression to ophthalmopathy a median of roughly 6.2 months before onset, with 70% to 71% sensitivity and about 75% specificity. No statistical method was used to fix the sample size in advance, and group allocation was not hidden from the investigators. In cross-validation, a model built on a 13 V-J signature told ophthalmopathy apart from stable hyperthyroidism with under 90% sensitivity and about 81% specificity, and in testing the same model reached 80%/75%.

The TCR beta CDR3 regions were amplified from RNA transcripts. The first round of RT-PCR for the TCR CDR3 was performed with the HTBI primer set and the Qiagen OneStep RT-PCR kit. The libraries were constructed in a second round of multiplex PCR and then size-selected and purified. The libraries were sequenced on an Illumina HiSeq2000 using paired-end 100 bp reads. As for the original processing: SOAPnuke was used to process the raw data, removing reads that contained adapters or uncalled bases, had a mean Phred below 15, or lacked an exact match to the constant primer or identifier. High-quality paired reads were merged with COPE v1.2.5, and unique nucleotide sequences were defined as clonotypes. MiTCR v1.1 was used to align the clonotypes against IMGT TRBV, TRBD and TRBJ reference segments. The analysis was restricted to V-J combinations with a frequency above 0.0001, which together covered 99% to 99.2% of the repertoires. The TCS score was defined as F50 (clonal expansion) divided by E x V (chaos), with BLOSUM62-based TCRdist calculated between CDR3 peptides within each V-J. Welch's t-statistics and random forest reduced roughly 530 V-J features to roughly 13, which were used in a naive Bayes classifier (R e1071). Using fastp trimming at Q25 and MiXCR clonotype assembly, TCRdb reanalyzed the public sequencing data and kept in-frame beta chains. CDR3 protein sequences are deduplicated, and each keeps its most common genes and DNA. None of the V and J calls come from the authors' own analysis; TCRdb made them. The sample table shows 490,000 or so distinct CDR3 sequences, and 15% to 20% are seen once. Roughly 44% of the sample is taken by the ten largest.

Counted from cysteine to phenylalanine, this CDR3 has 17 amino acids. Only CDR3 DNA remains: 51 bases, in frame from the first base. The germline V gene gives CDR1 as SGDLS and CDR2 as YYNGEE. For this chain, trimming is 0 bases at the V end and 5 bases at the J end, and the number of junction bases without a gene match is 5. Ophthalmopathy patients had moderately to severely active disease, with a Clinical Activity Score of 3 or more, a NOSPECS grade of 4 or more, and a disease duration of less than 3 months. The study excluded patients with uncontrolled infections, other autoimmune diseases, pregnancy or lactation. Diagnoses were established on the basis of clinical symptoms, serum thyroxine and TRAb, thyroid ultrasound, and orbital computed tomography. Ficoll-Paque density gradient centrifugation was used to isolate PBMCs from around 9.1 ml of fresh peripheral blood. Total RNA was extracted with Trizol reagent, and quality was checked on an Agilent 2100 Bioanalyzer.

The receptor comes from a man in his forties with Graves' ophthalmopathy. The specimen was blood. The chain is assembled from TRBV9 and TRBJ2-1, and 13 junctional nucleotides match TRBD2. This receptor has the CDR3 CASSVGLLAGGDNEQFF. The DNA sequence reads TGTGCCAGCAGCGTAGGGTTACTAGCGGGAGGGGACAATGAGCAGTTCTTC.